Listed below are T cell receptor beta chains from one sample, sequenced in a study of blood T cells in healthy people across ages. TCRdb reprocessed the 5' RACE reads with MiXCR, giving one entry per CDR3 protein. The table has about 620,000 distinct CDR3 sequences, under 25% seen once. The sequenced sample consisted of blood. These receptors originate from a man in his sixties or seventies in good health. The CDR3 runs from the conserved cysteine through the conserved F or W. A D gene is named only where the DNA matches it firmly. Not all rows give a size; the values are once, few, many and, for expanded clones, a class.

clone_size	v_call	j_call	d_call	cdr3_nt	cdr3_aa
NA	TRBV4-1	TRBJ2-4	TRBD1	TGCGCCAGCAGCCAAGGGACAGGCACCAAAAACATTCAGTACTTC	CASSQGTGTKNIQYF
many	TRBV14	TRBJ1-4	NA	TGTGCCAGCAGCCAAGCAACTAATGAAAAACTGTTTTTT	CASSQATNEKLFF
NA	TRBV7-2	TRBJ1-2	TRBD1	TGTGCCAGCAGCTTAGGAGGACAGGGGGGCTATGGCTACACCTTC	CASSLGGQGGYGYTF
NA	TRBV10-3	TRBJ2-3	NA	TGTGCCATCGGGGAGAGGCAGACAGATACGCAGTATTTT	CAIGERQTDTQYF
few	TRBV29-1	TRBJ2-1	TRBD2	TGCAGCGTTGAAGCACTAGCGGGAGGGGAGCAGTTCTTC	CSVEALAGGEQFF
few	TRBV15	TRBJ2-5	NA	TGTGCCACCAGCAGAGATACGGGTTTGTCGCAAGAGACCCAGTACTTC	CATSRDTGLSQETQYF
few	TRBV2	TRBJ2-5	NA	TGTGCCAGCGGTGACGAAAAAGAGACCCAGTACTTC	CASGDEKETQYF
NA	TRBV7-2	TRBJ2-2	NA	TGTGCCAGCAGCCAAGCCATTCAGAACACCGGGGAGCTGTTTTTT	CASSQAIQNTGELFF
NA	TRBV2	TRBJ2-2	NA	TGTGCCAGCAATTACAGGGATCCCGGGGAGCTGTTTTTT	CASNYRDPGELFF
NA	TRBV2	TRBJ2-5	NA	TGTGCCAGCAGTCAGGACTTCCAAGAGACCCAGTACTTC	CASSQDFQETQYF
NA	TRBV20-1	TRBJ2-3	TRBD2	TGCAGTGCTCGACCGGGACTAGCGGGGGGCACAGATACGCAGTATTTT	CSARPGLAGGTDTQYF
NA	TRBV9	TRBJ2-2	NA	TGTGCCAGCAGCCCCCCGCCACCAAGTGCCGGGGAGCTGTTTTTT	CASSPPPPSAGELFF
many	TRBV6-2/TRBV6-3	TRBJ2-4	NA	TGTGCCAGCAGCCAGGACCGTCCTGGGAACATTCAGTACTTC	CASSQDRPGNIQYF
NA	TRBV5-1	TRBJ2-1	NA	TGCGCCAGCAGCTTGGCCTGGGGGGCCTCCTACAATGAGCAGTTCTTC	CASSLAWGASYNEQFF
NA	TRBV12-3/TRBV12-4	TRBJ2-7	TRBD2	TGTGCCAGCAGTTTTAGAGGGGGACTAGCGGGAGCATACGAGCAGTACTTC	CASSFRGGLAGAYEQYF
few	TRBV7-9	TRBJ2-1	TRBD2	TGTGCCAGCAGCTTATTCGCTAGCGGGAGGGCCAACTACAATGAGCAGTTCTTC	CASSLFASGRANYNEQFF
few	TRBV20-1	TRBJ2-5	TRBD2	TGCGGTGCTAGAGATGTGGCTAGCGGGCTGCAAGAGACCCAGTACTTC	CGARDVASGLQETQYF
few	TRBV20-1	TRBJ2-3	NA	TGCAGTGCTCGCCGGGGGAGGGGGATCTCTAGCACAGATACGCAGTATTTT	CSARRGRGISSTDTQYF
NA	TRBV20-1	TRBJ2-7	TRBD2	TGCAGTGTGGAAGCGGGAGGGCCACGCGAGCAGTACTTC	CSVEAGGPREQYF
NA	TRBV28	TRBJ2-7	NA	TGTGCCAGCCTCCGTGAAGGGGGGAAAAGCTCCTACGAGCAGTACTTC	CASLREGGKSSYEQYF
few	TRBV28	TRBJ2-7	NA	TGTGCCAGCAGTTCGAAGACAGGGACTGACTACGAGCAGTACTTC	CASSSKTGTDYEQYF
NA	TRBV18	TRBJ2-7	NA	TGTGCCAGCTCACCAGGAGTGGAAGAGCAGTACTTC	CASSPGVEEQYF
many	TRBV7-9	TRBJ2-1	NA	TGTGCCAGCAGCTTAGCGCGAACGGGATTGAATTACGATGAGCAGTTCTTC	CASSLARTGLNYDEQFF